These T cell receptor beta chains were read from a single sample in a study of blood T cell repertoires in COVID-19. Produced via immunoSEQ multiplex PCR; TCRdb's table is partial and in-frame only. The sample has 150,000 to 200,000 clones, 82% seen once. Sequencing input: PBMCs or T cells enriched from blood (not recorded which). The receptors here all came from a man in his forties or fifties who had recovered from COVID-19. Each CDR3 is given without its conserved first and last residue. A D gene is named only where the DNA matches it firmly.

J gene	D gene	V gene	CDR3 protein
TRBJ2-7	TRBD1	TRBV7-9	ASSYKGGQSEQY
TRBJ2-3	TRBD2	TRBV28	ASSSPRTSGRLDTQY
TRBJ1-6	TRBD1	TRBV7-9	ASSLAGTGDPSPLH
TRBJ2-1	-	TRBV5-1	ASSLSLNNEQF
TRBJ2-3	-	TRBV14	ASSPRVHSGTDTQY
TRBJ1-1	-	TRBV7-9	ASRLGGYGNTEAF
TRBJ1-2	-	TRBV2	ASSRGNYGYT
TRBJ1-1	TRBD1	TRBV19	ASSVNGQGNTEAF
TRBJ2-1	-	TRBV27	ASSGLYNEQF
TRBJ2-7	-	TRBV28	ASTPGSHYEQY
TRBJ1-3	-	TRBV19	ASGRDGRNTIY
TRBJ1-3	-	TRBV18	ASSLSSGNTIY
TRBJ1-6	-	TRBV19	ASSIPGHPSH
TRBJ1-1	TRBD1	TRBV19	ASIQLQGTEAF
TRBJ2-1	-	TRBV27	ASSLPRGARNEQF